This TCR beta chain was recovered during a study of OX40 agonist ivuxolimab in advanced cancers. Overall study context: Ivuxolimab doses were 0.01, 0.1, 0.3, 1.5, 3 or 10 mg/kg every 2 weeks.

At cycle 4 day 1, cycle 7 day 1, and baseline, blood was sampled. This CDR3 is 14 amino acids long. CDR1 SGHTA and CDR2 FQGNSA come from the germline V gene. V was shortened by 6 bases and J by 4 bases, with 14 bases between the two germline ends. Clones were read by immunoSEQ multiplex PCR, and TCRdb kept only the in-frame ones, dropping some. Of approximately 31,000 clones listed, roughly 86% are singletons. The receptor comes from an adult with an advanced solid tumor such as melanoma, head and neck, liver or kidney cancer. This chain connects TRBV7-2 to TRBJ2-3; TRBD1 is a possible D gene (6 bases). Specimen: CD4+ or CD8+ T cells sorted from blood, collected in a trial of the OX40 agonist ivuxolimab. The CDR3 here is CASSYDRFADTQYF. The CDR3 DNA is TGTGCCAGCAGTTATGACAGGTTCGCAGATACGCAGTATTTT.